This T cell receptor beta chain derives from a study of T cells in Graves' hyperthyroidism and ophthalmopathy. Not enrolled were patients with uncontrolled infection, other autoimmune disease, pregnancy or lactation. The CDR3 runs 13 residues. Trimming left V 7 bases short and J 3 bases short, with 11 bases between. What was amplified from RNA transcripts were TCR beta CDR3 regions. First-round RT-PCR with HTBI primers amplified the TCR CDR3 region. Via MiXCR, TCRdb re-called the multiplex PCR reads, giving one row per CDR3 protein. The sample has 300,000 to 400,000 distinct CDR3 sequences, roughly 20% seen once. This clonotype was found many times.

Sequencing input: blood. This TCR was recovered from a woman between 50 and 59 years old with Graves' hyperthyroidism. This rearrangement joins TRBV12-3 or TRBV12-4 to TRBJ2-3; the D gene is possibly TRBD2 (6 bases). For the CDR3, the DNA is TGTGCCAGCACCCGGGGGTGGACAGATACGCAGTATTTT. Its translation is CASTRGWTDTQYF.